The T cell receptor beta chain under discussion was sequenced for a study of blood T cell repertoires in COVID-19. This clone was seen a few times. The CDR3 contains 14 residues. V dropped 3 bases and J dropped 2 bases, with 10 bases sitting between them. Germline CDR1 LNHDA, CDR2 SQIVND (reference sequence). The assay was immunoSEQ multiplex PCR, and TCRdb's table has in-frame clones only and misses some. The sample contains approximately 130,000 clones, 70% to 80% of which appear only once. This receptor was obtained from a human donor in a cohort sampled during active COVID-19. The specimen was peripheral blood. The V call is TRBV19, the J call TRBJ2-5, with D possibly TRBD2 on 5 matching bases. The CDR3 DNA reads as TGTGCCAGTAGTATCCGGGGATCACAAGAGACCCAGTACTTC. Translating gives CASSIRGSQETQYF.